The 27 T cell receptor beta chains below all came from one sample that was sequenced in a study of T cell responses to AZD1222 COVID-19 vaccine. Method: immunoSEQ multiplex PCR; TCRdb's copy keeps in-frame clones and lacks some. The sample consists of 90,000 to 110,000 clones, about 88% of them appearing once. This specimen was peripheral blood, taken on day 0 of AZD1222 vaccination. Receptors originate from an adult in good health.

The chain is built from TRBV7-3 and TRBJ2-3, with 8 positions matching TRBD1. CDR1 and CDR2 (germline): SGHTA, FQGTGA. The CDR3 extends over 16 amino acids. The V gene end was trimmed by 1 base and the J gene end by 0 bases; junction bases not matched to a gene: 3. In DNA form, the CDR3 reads TGTGCCAGCAGCTTAAATCAGGGGGCTAGCACAGATACGCAGTATTTT. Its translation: CASSLNQGASTDTQYF.

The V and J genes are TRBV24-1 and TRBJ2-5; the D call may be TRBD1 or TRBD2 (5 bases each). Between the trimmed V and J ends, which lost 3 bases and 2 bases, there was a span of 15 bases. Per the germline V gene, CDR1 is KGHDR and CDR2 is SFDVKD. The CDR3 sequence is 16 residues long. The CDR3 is CATSDNPGAHQETQYF. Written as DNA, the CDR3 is TGTGCCACCAGTGATAACCCCGGGGCACATCAAGAGACCCAGTACTTC.

In DNA form, the CDR3 reads TGTGCCAGCAGAAAGACAGGTGGGAATCAGCCCCAGCATTTT. This codes for CASRKTGGNQPQHF. The V and J genes are TRBV6-5 and TRBJ1-5; D perhaps matches TRBD1 (6 bases). CDR1 is MNHEY, CDR2 SVGAGI, per germline. Trimming took 6 bases from V and 4 from J, leaving 13 bases between them. The CDR3 sequence is 14 residues long.

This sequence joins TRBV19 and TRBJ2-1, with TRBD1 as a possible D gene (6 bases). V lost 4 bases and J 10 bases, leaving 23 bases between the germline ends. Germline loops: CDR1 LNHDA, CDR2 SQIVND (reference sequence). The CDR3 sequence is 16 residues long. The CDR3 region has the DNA TGTGCCAGTAGTACTCCCGGGACATCAACCTTCGGGGAGCAGTTCTTC. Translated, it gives CASSTPGTSTFGEQFF.

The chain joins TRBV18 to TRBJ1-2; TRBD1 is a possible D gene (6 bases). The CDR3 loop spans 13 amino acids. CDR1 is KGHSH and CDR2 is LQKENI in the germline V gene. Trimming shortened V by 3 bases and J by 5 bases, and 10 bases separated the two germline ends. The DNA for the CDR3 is TGTGCCAGCTCACCTAGGACAGATTATGGCTACACCTTC. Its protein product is CASSPRTDYGYTF.

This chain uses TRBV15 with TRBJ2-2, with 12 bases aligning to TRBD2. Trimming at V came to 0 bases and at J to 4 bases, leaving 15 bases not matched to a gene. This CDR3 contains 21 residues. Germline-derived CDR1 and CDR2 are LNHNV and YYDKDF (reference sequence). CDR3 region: CATSRDGTVASGRAPTGELFF. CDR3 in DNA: TGTGCCACCAGCAGAGATGGAACGGTGGCTAGCGGGAGGGCCCCCACCGGGGAGCTGTTTTTT. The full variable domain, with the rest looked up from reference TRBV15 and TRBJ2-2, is DAMVIQNPRYQVTQFGKPVTLSCSQTLNHNVMYWYQQKSSQAPKLLFHYYDKDFNNEADTPDNFQSRRPNTSFCFLDIRSPGLGDTAMYLCATSRDGTVASGRAPTGELFFGEGSRLTVL.

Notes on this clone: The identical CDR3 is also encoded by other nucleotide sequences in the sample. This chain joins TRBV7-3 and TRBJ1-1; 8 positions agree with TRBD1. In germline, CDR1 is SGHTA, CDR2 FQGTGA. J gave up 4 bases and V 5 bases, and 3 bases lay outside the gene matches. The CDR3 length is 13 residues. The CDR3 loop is CASSLTGGTEAFF. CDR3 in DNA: TGTGCCAGCAGCCTCACAGGGGGCACTGAAGCTTTCTTT.

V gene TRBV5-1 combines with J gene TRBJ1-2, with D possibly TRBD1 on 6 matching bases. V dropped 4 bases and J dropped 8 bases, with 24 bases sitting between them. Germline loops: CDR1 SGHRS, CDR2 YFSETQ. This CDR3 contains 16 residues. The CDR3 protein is CASSRQGGADSGGYTF. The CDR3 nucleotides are TGCGCCAGCAGCCGGCAAGGGGGGGCAGATTCAGGCGGCTACACCTTC. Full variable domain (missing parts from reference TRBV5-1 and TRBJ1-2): KAGVTQTPRYLIKTRGQQVTLSCSPISGHRSVSWYQQTPGQGLQFLFEYFSETQRNKGNFPGRFSGRQFSNSRSEMNVSTLELGDSALYLCASSRQGGADSGGYTFGSGTRLTVV.

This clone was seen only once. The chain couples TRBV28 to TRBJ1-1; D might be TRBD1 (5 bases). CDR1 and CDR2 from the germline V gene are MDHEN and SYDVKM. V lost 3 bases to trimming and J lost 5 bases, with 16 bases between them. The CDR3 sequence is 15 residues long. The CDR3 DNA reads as TGTGCCAGCAGTTTGGGACTCGCAGAAACAACTGAAGCTTTCTTT. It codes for CASSLGLAETTEAFF.

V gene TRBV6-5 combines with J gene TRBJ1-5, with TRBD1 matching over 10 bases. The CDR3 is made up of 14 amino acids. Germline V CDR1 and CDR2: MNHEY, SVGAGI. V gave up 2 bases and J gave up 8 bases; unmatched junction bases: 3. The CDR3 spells CASSYRQGAEPQHF. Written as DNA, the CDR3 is TGTGCCAGCAGTTACCGACAGGGGGCAGAGCCCCAGCATTTT.

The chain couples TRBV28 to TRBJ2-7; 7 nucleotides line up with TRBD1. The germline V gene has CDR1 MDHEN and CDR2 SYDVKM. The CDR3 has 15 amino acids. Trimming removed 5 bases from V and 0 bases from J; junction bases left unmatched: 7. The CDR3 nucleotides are TGTGCCAGCAGTCCCACATCAGGGGGCTCCTACGAGCAGTACTTC. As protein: CASSPTSGGSYEQYF.

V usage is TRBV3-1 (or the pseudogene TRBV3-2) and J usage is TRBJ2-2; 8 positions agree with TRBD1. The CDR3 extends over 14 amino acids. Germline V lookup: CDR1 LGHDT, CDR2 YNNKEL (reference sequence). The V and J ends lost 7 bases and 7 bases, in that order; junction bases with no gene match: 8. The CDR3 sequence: CASTSRDRHGELFF. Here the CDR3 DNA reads TGTGCCAGCACCAGCCGGGACAGGCACGGGGAGCTGTTTTTT.

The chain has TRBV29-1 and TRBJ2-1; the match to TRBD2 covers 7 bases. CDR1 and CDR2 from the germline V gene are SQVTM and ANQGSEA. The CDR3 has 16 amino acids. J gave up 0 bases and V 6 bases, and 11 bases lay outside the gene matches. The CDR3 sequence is CSVQLTSAASYNEQFF. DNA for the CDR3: TGCAGCGTACAATTAACTAGCGCTGCCTCCTACAATGAGCAGTTCTTC.

The CDR3 protein is CASIAGGTYEQYF. The CDR3 DNA is TGTGCCAGCATAGCGGGAGGAACCTACGAGCAGTACTTC. This sequence joins TRBV28 and TRBJ2-7, with 10 bases fitting TRBD2. This CDR3 has 13 amino acids. V was clipped by 7 bases and J by 2 bases; unmatched bases: 2. The germline V gene encodes CDR1 MDHEN and CDR2 SYDVKM.

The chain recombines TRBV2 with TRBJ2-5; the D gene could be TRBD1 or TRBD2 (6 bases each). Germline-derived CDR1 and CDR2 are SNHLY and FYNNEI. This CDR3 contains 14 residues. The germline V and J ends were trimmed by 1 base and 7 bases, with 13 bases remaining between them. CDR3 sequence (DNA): TGTGCCAGCAGTGAAGAGAGGAGGGGGAGGACCCAGTACTTC. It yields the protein CASSEERRGRTQYF.

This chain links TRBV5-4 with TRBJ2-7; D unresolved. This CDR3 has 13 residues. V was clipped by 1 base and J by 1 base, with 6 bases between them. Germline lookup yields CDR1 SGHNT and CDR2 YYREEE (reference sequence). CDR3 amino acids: CASSLIQSYEQYF. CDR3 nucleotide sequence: TGTGCCAGCAGCTTGATCCAGTCCTACGAGCAGTACTTC.

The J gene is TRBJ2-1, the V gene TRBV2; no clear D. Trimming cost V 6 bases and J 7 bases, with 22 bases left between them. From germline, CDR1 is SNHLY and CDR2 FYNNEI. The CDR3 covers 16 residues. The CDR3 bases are TGTGCCAGCAGCCAACAAACTAACACCTTCCTAAATGAGCAGTTCTTC. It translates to CASSQQTNTFLNEQFF.

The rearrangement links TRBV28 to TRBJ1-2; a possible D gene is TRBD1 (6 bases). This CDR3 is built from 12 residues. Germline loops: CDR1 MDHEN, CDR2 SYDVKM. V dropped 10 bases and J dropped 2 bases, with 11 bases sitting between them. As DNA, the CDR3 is TGTGCCATTGGGACACCAAACTATGGCTACACCTTC. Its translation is CAIGTPNYGYTF.

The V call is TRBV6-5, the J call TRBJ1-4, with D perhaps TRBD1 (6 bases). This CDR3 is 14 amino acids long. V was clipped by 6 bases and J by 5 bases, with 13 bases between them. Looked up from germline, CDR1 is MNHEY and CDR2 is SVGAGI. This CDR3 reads CASRVDRVNEKLFF. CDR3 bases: TGTGCCAGCAGGGTGGACAGAGTAAATGAAAAACTGTTTTTT.

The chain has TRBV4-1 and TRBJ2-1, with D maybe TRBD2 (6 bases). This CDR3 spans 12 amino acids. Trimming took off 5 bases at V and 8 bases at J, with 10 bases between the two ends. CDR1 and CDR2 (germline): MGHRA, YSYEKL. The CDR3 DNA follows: TGCGCCAGCAGCAGAGGCGGGGATGAGCAGTTCTTC. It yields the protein CASSRGGDEQFF.

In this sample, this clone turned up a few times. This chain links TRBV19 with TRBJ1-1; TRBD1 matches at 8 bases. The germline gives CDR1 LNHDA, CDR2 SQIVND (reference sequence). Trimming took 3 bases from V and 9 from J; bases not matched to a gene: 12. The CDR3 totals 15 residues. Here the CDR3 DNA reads TGTGCCAGTAGTATGATCGGGCAGGGGGCGTCAAAAGCTTTCTTT. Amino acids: CASSMIGQGASKAFF.

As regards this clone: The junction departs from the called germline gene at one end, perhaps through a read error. CDR3 sequence reads: CASSLGLAGLKNIQYF. CDR3 nucleotides: TGTGCCAGCAGCCTAGGACTAGCGGGACTTAAAAACATTCAGTACTTC. The chain joins TRBV13 to TRBJ2-4; 12 nucleotides align to TRBD2. Germline V lookup: CDR1 PRHDT, CDR2 FYEKMQ (reference sequence). The CDR3 consists of 16 residues.

The CDR3 coding sequence is TGTGCCAGCAGGTTAGGGGGCTCCTACGAGCAGTACTTC. It is translated as CASRLGGSYEQYF. V is TRBV28 and J is TRBJ2-7; D may be TRBD1 (6 bases). Germline CDR1 and CDR2: MDHEN and SYDVKM. Deletions cut 6 bases from V and 0 bases from J, with 9 bases between. The CDR3 contains 13 residues.

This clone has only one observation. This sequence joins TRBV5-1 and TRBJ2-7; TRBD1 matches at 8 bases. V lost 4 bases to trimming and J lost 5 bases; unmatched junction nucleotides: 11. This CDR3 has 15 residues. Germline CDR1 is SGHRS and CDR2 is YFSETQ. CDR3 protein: CASSDGTGLRDEQYF. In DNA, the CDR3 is TGCGCCAGCAGCGATGGGACAGGTTTGCGAGACGAGCAGTACTTC.

CDR3 loop: CASSLHQPQHF. The CDR3 nucleotides are TGTGCCAGCAGTCTGCATCAGCCCCAGCATTTT. The rearrangement joins TRBV28 to TRBJ1-5; D gene unclear. The V and J ends lost 5 bases and 5 bases respectively, with 4 bases between them. The CDR3 is made up of 11 amino acids. Germline V lookup: CDR1 MDHEN, CDR2 SYDVKM.

This CDR3 reads CASSFPTGANVLTF. In DNA, the CDR3 is TGTGCCAGCAGCTTCCCAACGGGGGCCAACGTCCTGACTTTC. The chain has TRBV5-4 and TRBJ2-6, with unresolved D. CDR3 length equals 14 residues. Germline CDR1 reads SGHNT; CDR2 reads YYREEE (reference sequence). The V gene lost 2 bases and the J gene lost 4 bases, with 7 bases spanning the gap.

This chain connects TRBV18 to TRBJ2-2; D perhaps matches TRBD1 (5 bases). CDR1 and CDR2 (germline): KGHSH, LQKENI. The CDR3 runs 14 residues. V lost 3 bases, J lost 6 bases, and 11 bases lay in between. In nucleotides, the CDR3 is TGTGCCAGCTCACCTCGGACATTCTCCGGGGAGCTGTTTTTT. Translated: CASSPRTFSGELFF.